The sequence of this T cell receptor beta chain was determined in a study of cytotoxic CD8 clonotypes in ibrutinib-treated CLL. Libraries were prepared by immunoSEQ multiplex PCR; TCRdb keeps only in-frame clonotypes and omits some of them. This repertoire shows hundreds of thousands of clones, roughly 74% found once; its top ten account for approximately 15%. V gave up 5 bases and J gave up 4 bases; unmatched junction bases: 9. This CDR3 comprises 16 residues. Per the germline V gene, CDR1 is SGHVS and CDR2 is FNYEAQ. V gene TRBV7-6 combines with J gene TRBJ1-5; 9 positions agree with TRBD1. This material consisted of PBMCs, taken after 24 months of ibrutinib treatment. The clonotype was recovered from a human donor with chronic lymphocytic leukemia. The CDR3 bases are TGTGCCAGCAGCATTTACCCGGGACAGGGTAATCAGCCCCAGCATTTT. Amino acid sequence: CASSIYPGQGNQPQHF.